The clone carrying this TCR beta chain occurred a few times. The data belong to a study of T-cell memory formation after mild COVID-19. The germline V gene encodes CDR1 LNHDA and CDR2 SQIVND (reference sequence). V was shortened by 8 bases and J by 3 bases, with 14 bases between the two germline ends. The length of the CDR3 is 14 residues. Using its own MiXCR run on the 5' RACE reads, TCRdb lists one record per CDR3 protein. The profile shows about 180,000 distinct CDR3 sequences, around 20% of them singletons. This sequence was found in a man between 18 and 29 years old who had mild COVID-19 (a few samples of this study predate the infection). Cell type and time point are not known. The chain couples TRBV19 to TRBJ2-1; the D gene is possibly TRBD1 (6 bases). The sequencing input was PBMCs or a T cell subset sorted from them (not recorded which). CDR3 sequence reads: CASRPGVLYNEQFF. In nucleotides, the CDR3 is TGTGCCAGTCGCCCAGGGGTCCTCTACAATGAGCAGTTCTTC.